Below are 21 T cell receptor beta chains sequenced from a single sample in a study of CD8+ T cells in alopecia areata. Extraction of RNA preceded its reverse transcription into cDNA, which served as the sequencing template. Assay: immunoSEQ multiplex PCR; the TCRdb copy retains only in-frame clones and omits some. The sample consists of some 25,000 clones, approximately 52% of them appearing once. Specimen: NKG2D-high CD8+ T cells sorted from blood. The origin of the receptors is a human donor with alopecia areata.

The chain combines TRBV7-8 with TRBJ2-7; D gene ambiguous. The length of the CDR3 is 11 residues. With 5 bases removed from V and 3 bases from J, the gap between germline ends came to 5 bases. Germline V lookup: CDR1 SGHVS, CDR2 FQNEAQ. The DNA of the CDR3 is TGTGCCAGCAGCCCACGCTACGAGCAGTACTTC. Amino acids: CASSPRYEQYF.

The chain employs TRBV11-2 and TRBJ2-2; weak D call: TRBD2 (6 bases). With 1 base removed from V and 4 bases from J, the gap between germline ends came to 7 bases. Germline V gives CDR1 SGHAT, CDR2 FQNNGV. This CDR3 has 14 amino acids. The CDR3 DNA is TGTGCCAGCAGCTTAGCCGGGGGCACCGGGGAGCTGTTTTTT. This gives the protein CASSLAGGTGELFF.

This sequence joins TRBV28 and TRBJ2-7; 14 bases match TRBD2. The germline gives CDR1 MDHEN, CDR2 SYDVKM. CDR3 length: 17 amino acids. After removal of 4 bases from V and 5 bases from J, the junction contained 10 bases not matched to a gene. The CDR3 spells CASSSGTSGSSVDEQYF. DNA of the CDR3: TGTGCCAGCAGTTCTGGGACTAGCGGGAGCAGCGTAGACGAGCAGTACTTC.

V gene TRBV9 combines with J gene TRBJ2-3, with TRBD2 matching 7 bases. Germline V gene data show CDR1 as SGDLS and CDR2 as YYNGEE. Unmatched junction bases numbered 5, after V lost 2 bases and J lost 2 bases. The CDR3 loop spans 15 amino acids. CDR3 in amino acids: CASSVTSALTDTQYF. CDR3 nucleotide sequence: TGTGCCAGCAGCGTTACTAGCGCACTCACAGATACGCAGTATTTT.

J is TRBJ1-5 and V is TRBV6-1, with TRBD1 matching 8 bases. The CDR3 runs 15 residues. Germline V gene data show CDR1 as MNHNS and CDR2 as SASEGT. V lost 6 bases, J lost 4 bases, and 8 bases stayed unmatched. CDR3 DNA: TGTGCCAGCAGGAGGACAGGGAACGGGAATCAGCCCCAGCATTTT. Translation gives CASRRTGNGNQPQHF.

This clone was counted only a few times. Other DNA sequences from this sample encode an identical CDR3 as well. This rearrangement joins TRBV7-2 to TRBJ2-1; 8 positions agree with TRBD2. Germline loops: CDR1 SGHTA, CDR2 FQGNSA. After removal of 1 base from V and 4 bases from J, the junction contained 0 bases not matched to a gene. The CDR3 sequence is 14 residues long. For the CDR3, the DNA is TGTGCCAGCAGCTTAGGCGGGGGGTACAATGAGCAGTTCTTC. Protein: CASSLGGGYNEQFF. The complete variable domain, with remaining parts taken from reference TRBV7-2 and TRBJ2-1, reads GAGVSQSPSNKVTEKGKDVELRCDPISGHTALYWYRQSLGQGLEFLIYFQGNSAPDKSGLPSDRFSAERTGGSVSTLTIQRTQQEDSAVYLCASSLGGGYNEQFFGPGTRLTVL.

V gene TRBV9 combines with J gene TRBJ2-1, with 8 nucleotides matching TRBD1. V lost 4 bases, J lost 0 bases, and 3 bases stayed unmatched. CDR3 size: 15 residues. Germline CDR1 reads SGDLS; CDR2 reads YYNGEE. The CDR3 region has the DNA TGTGCCAGCAGCTCTACAGGGGGCTCCTACAATGAGCAGTTCTTC. Translated: CASSSTGGSYNEQFF.

The CDR3 nucleotides read TGTGCCAGCAGTTTACTGATACACGGGGCTGTCATGGACACAGATACGCAGTATTTT. Residues: CASSLLIHGAVMDTDTQYF. The chain joins TRBV28 to TRBJ2-3; TRBD1 or TRBD2 may be the D gene (5 bases each). Germline-derived CDR1 and CDR2 are MDHEN and SYDVKM. The CDR3 is 19 amino acids. The V end was cut by 2 bases, the J end by 2 bases, with 23 bases between.

A few counts support this clone. The V and J genes are TRBV5-4 and TRBJ2-1; 8 bases agree with TRBD2. V was pared by 2 bases and J by 4 bases, with 2 bases of the junction left unmatched. The CDR3 has 14 residues. Germline V gene sequence: CDR1 SGHNT, CDR2 YYREEE (reference sequence). The CDR3 DNA reads as TGTGCCAGCAGCTTAGCGGGAGATTACAATGAGCAGTTCTTC. As protein: CASSLAGDYNEQFF. Full variable domain (remainder filled in from reference TRBV5-4 and TRBJ2-1): ETGVTQSPTHLIKTRGQQVTLRCSSQSGHNTVSWYQQALGQGPQFIFQYYREEENGRGNFPPRFSGLQFPNYSSELNVNALELDDSALYLCASSLAGDYNEQFFGPGTRLTVL.

J is TRBJ1-4 and V is TRBV27, with no clear D. The length of the CDR3 is 13 residues. Trimming stripped 4 bases from V and 8 bases from J, with 11 bases between. CDR1 and CDR2 (germline): MNHEY, SMNVEV (reference sequence). CDR3 sequence: CASSSLQREKLFF. In DNA, the CDR3 is TGTGCCAGCAGTTCCTTACAACGCGAAAAACTGTTTTTT.

The genes are TRBV14 and TRBJ1-2, with a possible D match to TRBD1 (5 bases). This CDR3 has 13 amino acids. Germline CDR1 reads SGHDN; CDR2 reads FVKESK. Trimming shortened V by 8 bases and J by 2 bases, and 12 bases separated the two germline ends. The CDR3 sequence is CASARGTNYGYTF. The CDR3 nucleotides are TGTGCCAGCGCCCGAGGGACCAACTATGGCTACACCTTC.

The chain links TRBV5-1 to TRBJ2-7; D call uncertain. CDR1 and CDR2 (germline): SGHRS, YFSETQ. The CDR3 covers 16 residues. Deletions cut 3 bases from V and 0 bases from J, with 16 bases between. This CDR3 reads CASSSPSSTISYEQYF. DNA of the CDR3: TGCGCCAGCAGCTCACCCTCGTCGACAATCTCCTACGAGCAGTACTTC.

This clone was seen only a few times. V usage is TRBV7-9 and J usage is TRBJ2-1, with TRBD2 identical over 12 bases. CDR3 length: 14 amino acids. Looked up from germline, CDR1 is SEHNR and CDR2 is FQNEAQ (reference sequence). V dropped 6 bases and J dropped 4; count of bases not matched to a gene: 1. DNA of the CDR3: TGTGCCAGCAGGGGACTAGCGGGTTACAATGAGCAGTTCTTC. Translation: CASRGLAGYNEQFF.

The CDR3 sequence: CASSKGRERYEQYF. For the CDR3, the DNA is TGTGCCAGCTCCAAAGGAAGGGAGAGGTACGAGCAGTACTTC. This chain links TRBV27 with TRBJ2-7; tentatively, D is TRBD2 (5 bases). V was cut by 8 bases and J by 4 bases, with 18 bases left in between. Germline V gene lookup returns CDR1 MNHEY and CDR2 SMNVEV (reference sequence). The CDR3 has 14 residues.

V and J are TRBV28 and TRBJ2-7; tentative D call: TRBD1 (5 bases). The germline V and J ends were trimmed by 7 bases and 0 bases, with 16 bases remaining between them. The CDR3 runs 15 residues. Germline V gene sequence: CDR1 MDHEN, CDR2 SYDVKM. CDR3 DNA sequence: TGTGCCAGCATCAAGGGCAGGGCTAGCTCCTACGAGCAGTACTTC. It yields the protein CASIKGRASSYEQYF.

This clone was recorded a few times. V is TRBV7-9 and J is TRBJ1-4, with D possibly being TRBD1 (5 bases). The germline V gene has CDR1 SEHNR and CDR2 FQNEAQ (reference sequence). This CDR3 comprises 12 residues. Trimming removed 4 bases at V and 8 bases at J, with 8 bases between. The DNA of the CDR3 is TGTGCCAGCAGCTCTGGGACCGAAAAACTGTTTTTT. Amino acid sequence: CASSSGTEKLFF. The entire variable domain, with the rest obtained from reference TRBV7-9 and TRBJ1-4, is as follows: DTGVSQNPRHKITKRGQNVTFRCDPISEHNRLYWYRQTLGQGPEFLTYFQNEAQLEKSRLLSDRFSAERPKGSFSTLEIQRTEQGDSAMYLCASSSGTEKLFFGSGTQLSVL.

This clone was seen more than once but under ten times. The V call is TRBV19, the J call TRBJ2-1; a weak D match, TRBD2 (6 bases). Germline V lookup: CDR1 LNHDA, CDR2 SQIVND (reference sequence). V dropped 8 bases and J dropped 4 bases, with 9 bases sitting between them. The CDR3 extends over 12 amino acids. The CDR3 DNA reads TGTGCCAGTTGGGACTGGTACAATGAGCAGTTCTTC. It codes for CASWDWYNEQFF.

This clone was counted a single time. V gene TRBV13 combines with J gene TRBJ2-4; D unresolved. V dropped 5 bases and J dropped 4 bases, with 9 bases sitting between them. This CDR3 has 13 residues. Germline V gives CDR1 PRHDT, CDR2 FYEKMQ (reference sequence). CDR3: CASSGSPKNIQYF. The CDR3 DNA is TGTGCCAGCAGCGGTTCTCCAAAAAACATTCAGTACTTC.

The rearrangement links TRBV4-2 to TRBJ2-1; TRBD2 matches at 8 bases. The CDR3 loop spans 16 amino acids. V trimming: 1 base; J trimming: 4 bases; junction bases outside the gene matches: 6. Germline V gives CDR1 LGHNA, CDR2 YNFKEQ. DNA of the CDR3: TGTGCCAGCAGCCAAGTCCCTAGCGGGCCGTACAATGAGCAGTTCTTC. This sequence encodes CASSQVPSGPYNEQFF.

V and J are TRBV11-1 and TRBJ1-3; D unresolved. V dropped 3 bases and J dropped 8 bases, with 8 bases sitting between them. This CDR3 region has 12 residues. Germline CDR1 and CDR2: SGHAT and FQDESV (reference sequence). This chain's CDR3 is CASSLKGHTIYF. CDR3 sequence (DNA): TGTGCCAGCAGCTTGAAAGGTCACACCATATATTTT. Drawing the rest from reference TRBV11-1 and TRBJ1-3, the complete variable domain is EAEVAQSPRYKITEKSQAVAFWCDPISGHATLYWYRQILGQGPELLVQFQDESVVDDSQLPKDRFSAERLKGVDSTLKIQPAELGDSAMYLCASSLKGHTIYFGEGSWLTVV.

V usage is TRBV25-1 and J usage is TRBJ2-3; D uncertain. The CDR3 is 11 amino acids. CDR1 is MGHDK, CDR2 SYGVNS, per germline. V was trimmed by 7 bases and J by 5 bases, leaving 7 bases between them. This chain's CDR3 is CASTPGDTQYF. DNA of the CDR3: TGTGCCAGCACGCCAGGAGATACGCAGTATTTT.